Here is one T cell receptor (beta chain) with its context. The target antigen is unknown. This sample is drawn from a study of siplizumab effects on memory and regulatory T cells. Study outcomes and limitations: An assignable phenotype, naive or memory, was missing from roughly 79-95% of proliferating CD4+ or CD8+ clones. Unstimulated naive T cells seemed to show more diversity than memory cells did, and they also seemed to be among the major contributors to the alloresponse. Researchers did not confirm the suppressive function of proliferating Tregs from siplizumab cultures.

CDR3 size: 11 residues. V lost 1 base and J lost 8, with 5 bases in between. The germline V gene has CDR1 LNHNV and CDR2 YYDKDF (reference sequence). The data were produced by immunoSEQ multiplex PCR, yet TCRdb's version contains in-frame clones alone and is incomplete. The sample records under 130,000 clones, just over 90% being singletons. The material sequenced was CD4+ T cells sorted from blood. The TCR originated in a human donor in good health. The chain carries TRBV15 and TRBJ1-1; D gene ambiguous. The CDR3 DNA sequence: TGTGCCACCAGCAGAGGTCCAGAAGCTTTCTTT. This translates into CATSRGPEAFF.